What follows describes a single T cell receptor beta chain. Its antigen is still unknown. The data originate from a study of cytomegalovirus exposure and HLA in healthy donors. PCR primers comprised 60 Vbeta and 13 Jbeta primers. Per the original methods: Unique TCR beta chains totaled about 78 million in a later count, with roughly 11 million of them shared. Data came from immunoSEQ multiplex PCR; TCRdb stores just in-frame clones and leaves some out. The DNA was the basis for D and trimming; V, J and clone size are from that table. Of about 130,000 clones listed, approximately 80% are singletons. Broader study findings: Later analysis identified a missense DCLRE1C variant that was linked to TCR beta V- and J-gene trimming.

The CDR3 spans 15 residues. Trimming at V came to 1 base and at J to 7 bases, leaving 8 bases not matched to a gene. Germline CDR1 and CDR2: GTSNPN and SVGIG (reference sequence). The chain is built from TRBV30 and TRBJ2-1, with TRBD2 matching over 9 bases. The receptor comes from a girl aged 2 to 10 in good health and CMV-seronegative. Sequenced sample: PBMCs. The CDR3 sequence: CAWSGSRGRVNEQFF. The CDR3 DNA sequence: TGTGCCTGGAGTGGTTCTCGCGGGAGGGTGAATGAGCAGTTCTTC.